This TCR beta chain was found in a study of cytomegalovirus exposure and HLA in healthy donors. Findings of the study overall: One variant, a missense change in DCLRE1C, was linked in a later analysis to TCR beta V- and J-gene trimming.

Germline CDR1 reads MNHNS; CDR2 reads SASEGT. CDR3 size: 15 residues. V shed 3 bases and J 3 bases; nucleotides not matched to a gene: 5. Nominally healthy donors provided the samples, though records likely missed some immune exposures. Turning to this clone: Its specificity is unknown.

PCR primers comprised 60 Vbeta and 13 Jbeta primers. Some clones are missing from TCRdb's copy, which holds only in-frame ones; the method was immunoSEQ multiplex PCR. Among about 130,000 clones listed, 77% were seen once. The sample consisted of PBMCs. The TCR sequence derives from a male donor in good health and CMV-seronegative. The V and J genes are TRBV6-1 and TRBJ1-5; 7 bases are shared with TRBD1. The DNA for the CDR3 is TGTGCCAGCAGTGACGACAGGGTGGCCAATCAGCCCCAGCATTTT. It is translated as CASSDDRVANQPQHF.